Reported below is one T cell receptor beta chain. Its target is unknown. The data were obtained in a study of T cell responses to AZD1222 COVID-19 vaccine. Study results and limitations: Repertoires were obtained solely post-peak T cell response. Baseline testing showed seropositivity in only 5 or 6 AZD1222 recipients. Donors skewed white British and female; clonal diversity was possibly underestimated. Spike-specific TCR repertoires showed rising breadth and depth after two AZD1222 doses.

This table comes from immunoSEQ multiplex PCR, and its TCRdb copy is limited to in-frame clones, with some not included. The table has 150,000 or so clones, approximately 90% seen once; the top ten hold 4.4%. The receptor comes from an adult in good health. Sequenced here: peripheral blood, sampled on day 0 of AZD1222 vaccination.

CDR3 DNA: TGCAGCGTTGAAGCCTGGACCCAGGGGCGCACTGAAGCTTTCTTT. It specifies CSVEAWTQGRTEAFF. J is TRBJ1-1 and V is TRBV29-1; D possibly corresponds to TRBD1 (6 bases). Germline CDR1 SQVTM, CDR2 ANQGSEA. The CDR3 runs to 15 residues. V was shortened by 1 base and J by 4 bases, with 16 bases between the two germline ends.